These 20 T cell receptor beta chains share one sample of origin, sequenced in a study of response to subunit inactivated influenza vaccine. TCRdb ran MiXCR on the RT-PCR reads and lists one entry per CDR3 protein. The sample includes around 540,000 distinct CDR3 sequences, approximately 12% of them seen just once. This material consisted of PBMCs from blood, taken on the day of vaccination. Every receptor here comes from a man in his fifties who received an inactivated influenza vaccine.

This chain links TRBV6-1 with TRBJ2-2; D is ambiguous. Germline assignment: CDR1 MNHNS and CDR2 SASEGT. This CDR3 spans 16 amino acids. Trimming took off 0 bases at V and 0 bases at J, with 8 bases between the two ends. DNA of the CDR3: TGTGCCAGCAGTGAAGCTAAACACCCGAACACCGGGGAGCTGTTTTTT. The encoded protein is CASSEAKHPNTGELFF.

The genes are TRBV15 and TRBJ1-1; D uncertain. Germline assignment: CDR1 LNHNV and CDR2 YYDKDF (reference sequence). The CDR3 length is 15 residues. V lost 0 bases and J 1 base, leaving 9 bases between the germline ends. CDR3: CATSRDIGSNTEAFF. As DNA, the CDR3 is TGTGCCACCAGCAGAGATATCGGGTCGAACACTGAAGCTTTCTTT.

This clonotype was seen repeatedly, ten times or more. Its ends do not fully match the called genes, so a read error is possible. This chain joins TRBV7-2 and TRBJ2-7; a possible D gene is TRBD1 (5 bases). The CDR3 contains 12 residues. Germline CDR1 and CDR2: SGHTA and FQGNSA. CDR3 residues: CASSLGGWEIHF. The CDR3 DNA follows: TGTGCCAGCAGCTTAGGGGGCTGGGAAATCCACTTC.

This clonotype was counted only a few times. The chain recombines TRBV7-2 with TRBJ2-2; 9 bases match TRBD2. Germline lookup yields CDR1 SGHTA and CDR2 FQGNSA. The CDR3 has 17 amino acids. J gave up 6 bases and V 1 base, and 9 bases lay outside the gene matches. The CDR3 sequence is CASSLVSAGGPAGELFF. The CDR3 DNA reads TGTGCCAGCAGCTTAGTCTCGGCGGGGGGGCCAGCCGGGGAGCTGTTTTTT.

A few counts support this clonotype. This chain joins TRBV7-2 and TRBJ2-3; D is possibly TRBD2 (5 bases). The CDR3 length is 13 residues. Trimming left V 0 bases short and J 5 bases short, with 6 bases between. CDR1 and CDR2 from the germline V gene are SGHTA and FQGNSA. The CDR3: CASSLAREDTQYF. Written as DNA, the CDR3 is TGTGCCAGCAGCTTAGCGAGGGAAGATACGCAGTATTTT.

CDR3: CSAHDRSRTDTQYF. As DNA, the CDR3 is TGCAGTGCTCACGACAGGTCCCGCACAGATACGCAGTATTTT. This chain joins TRBV20-1 and TRBJ2-3; D is perhaps TRBD1 (6 bases). Germline V CDR1 and CDR2: DFQATT, SNEGSKA (reference sequence). Trimming shortened V by 5 bases and J by 1 base, and 13 bases separated the two germline ends. This CDR3 is built from 14 residues.

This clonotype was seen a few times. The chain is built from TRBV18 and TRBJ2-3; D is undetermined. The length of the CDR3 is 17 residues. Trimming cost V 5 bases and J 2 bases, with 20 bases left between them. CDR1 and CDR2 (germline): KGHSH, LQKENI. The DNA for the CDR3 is TGTGCCAGCTCAGACGGACGGAGCAAAACCTACACAGATACGCAGTATTTT. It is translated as CASSDGRSKTYTDTQYF. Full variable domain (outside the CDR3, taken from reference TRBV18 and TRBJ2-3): NAGVMQNPRHLVRRRGQEARLRCSPMKGHSHVYWYRQLPEEGLKFMVYLQKENIIDESGMPKERFSAEFPKEGPSILRIQQVVRGDSAAYFCASSDGRSKTYTDTQYFGPGTRLTVL.

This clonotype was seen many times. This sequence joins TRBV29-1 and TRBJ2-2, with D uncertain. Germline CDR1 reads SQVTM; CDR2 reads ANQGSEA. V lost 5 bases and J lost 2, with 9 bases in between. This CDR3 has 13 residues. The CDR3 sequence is CSVPLINTGELFF. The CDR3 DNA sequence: TGCAGCGTTCCCCTGATCAACACCGGGGAGCTGTTTTTT.

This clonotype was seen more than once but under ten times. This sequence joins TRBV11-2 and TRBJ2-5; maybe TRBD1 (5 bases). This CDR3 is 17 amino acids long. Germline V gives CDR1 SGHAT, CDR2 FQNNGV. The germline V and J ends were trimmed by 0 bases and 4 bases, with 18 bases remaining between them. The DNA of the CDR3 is TGTGCCAGCAGCTTAGACAGGGTCGGCTTAATGGGAGAGACCCAGTACTTC. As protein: CASSLDRVGLMGETQYF.

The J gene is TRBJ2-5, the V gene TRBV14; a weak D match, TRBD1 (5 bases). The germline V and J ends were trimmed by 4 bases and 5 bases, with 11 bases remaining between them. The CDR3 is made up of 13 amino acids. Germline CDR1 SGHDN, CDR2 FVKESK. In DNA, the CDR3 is TGTGCCAGCAGCCGGATGCAGGGTGAGACCCAGTACTTC. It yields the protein CASSRMQGETQYF.

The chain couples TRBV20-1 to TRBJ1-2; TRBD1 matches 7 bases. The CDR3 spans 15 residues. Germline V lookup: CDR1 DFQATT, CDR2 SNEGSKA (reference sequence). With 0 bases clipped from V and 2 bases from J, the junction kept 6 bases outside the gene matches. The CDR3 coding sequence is TGCAGTGCTAGAGATCCTACAGGGGCCAACTATGGCTACACCTTC. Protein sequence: CSARDPTGANYGYTF.

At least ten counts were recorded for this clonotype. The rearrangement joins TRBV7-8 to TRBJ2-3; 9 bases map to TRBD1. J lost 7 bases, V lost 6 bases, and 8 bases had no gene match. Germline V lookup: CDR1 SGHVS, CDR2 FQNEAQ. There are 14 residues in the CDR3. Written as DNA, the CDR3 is TGTGCCAGCAGAAACGGGACAGGGCTGAATACGCAGTATTTT. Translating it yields CASRNGTGLNTQYF.

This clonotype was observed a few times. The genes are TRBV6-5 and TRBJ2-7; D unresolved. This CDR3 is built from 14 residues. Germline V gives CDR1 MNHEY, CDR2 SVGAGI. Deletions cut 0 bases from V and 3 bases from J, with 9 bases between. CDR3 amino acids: CASSYSIDGYEQYF. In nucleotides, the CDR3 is TGTGCCAGCAGTTACTCGATTGACGGCTACGAGCAGTACTTC.

The CDR3 DNA follows: TGTGCCAGCTCAACTCGGATGAACACTGAAGCTTTCTTT. Residues: CASSTRMNTEAFF. The rearrangement joins TRBV18 to TRBJ1-1, with D unresolved. Germline V lookup: CDR1 KGHSH, CDR2 LQKENI. The V and J ends lost 5 bases and 0 bases respectively, with 7 bases between them. This CDR3 is 13 amino acids long.

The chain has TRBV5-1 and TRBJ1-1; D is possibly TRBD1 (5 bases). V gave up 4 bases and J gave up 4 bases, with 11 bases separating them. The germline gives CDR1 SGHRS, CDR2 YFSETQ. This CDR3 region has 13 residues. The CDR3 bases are TGCGCCAGCAGCACGGGGGACCCCACTGAAGCTTTCTTT. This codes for CASSTGDPTEAFF.

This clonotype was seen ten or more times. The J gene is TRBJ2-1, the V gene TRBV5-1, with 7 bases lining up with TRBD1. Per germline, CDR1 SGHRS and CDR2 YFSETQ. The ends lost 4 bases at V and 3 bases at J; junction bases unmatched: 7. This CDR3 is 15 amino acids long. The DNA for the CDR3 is TGCGCCAGCAGCCTAACCGGGACAGTCTACAATGAGCAGTTCTTC. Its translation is CASSLTGTVYNEQFF. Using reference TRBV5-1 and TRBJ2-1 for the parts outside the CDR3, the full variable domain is KAGVTQTPRYLIKTRGQQVTLSCSPISGHRSVSWYQQTPGQGLQFLFEYFSETQRNKGNFPGRFSGRQFSNSRSEMNVSTLELGDSALYLCASSLTGTVYNEQFFGPGTRLTVL.

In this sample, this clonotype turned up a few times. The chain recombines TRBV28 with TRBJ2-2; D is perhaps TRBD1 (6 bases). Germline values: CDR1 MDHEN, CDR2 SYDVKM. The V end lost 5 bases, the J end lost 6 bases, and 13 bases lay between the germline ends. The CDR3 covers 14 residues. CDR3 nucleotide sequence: TGTGCCAGCAGTACAGGACAGCAAGCCGGGGAGCTGTTTTTT. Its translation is CASSTGQQAGELFF.

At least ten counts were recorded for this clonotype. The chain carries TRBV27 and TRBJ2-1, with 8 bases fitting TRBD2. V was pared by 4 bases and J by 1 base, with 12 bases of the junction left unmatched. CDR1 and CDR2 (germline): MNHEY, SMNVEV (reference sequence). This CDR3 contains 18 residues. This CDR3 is CASSSFLAGDPSYNEQFF. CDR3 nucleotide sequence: TGTGCCAGCAGTTCTTTTCTAGCGGGTGACCCTTCCTACAATGAGCAGTTCTTC.

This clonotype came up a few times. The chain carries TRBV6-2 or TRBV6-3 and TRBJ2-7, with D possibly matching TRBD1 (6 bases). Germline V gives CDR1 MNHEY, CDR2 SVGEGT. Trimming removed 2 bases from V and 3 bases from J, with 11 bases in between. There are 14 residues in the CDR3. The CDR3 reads CASSYGQFYYEQYF. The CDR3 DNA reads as TGTGCCAGCAGTTACGGACAGTTTTACTACGAGCAGTACTTC.

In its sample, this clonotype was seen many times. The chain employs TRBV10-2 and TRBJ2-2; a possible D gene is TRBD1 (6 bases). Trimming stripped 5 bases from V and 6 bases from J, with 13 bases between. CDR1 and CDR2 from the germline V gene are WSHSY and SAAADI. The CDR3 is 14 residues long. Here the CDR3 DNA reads TGCGCCAGCAGTACCTACAGGGTCGCCGGGGAGCTGTTTTTT. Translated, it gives CASSTYRVAGELFF.